This T cell receptor beta chain was found in a study of HIV-infected patients and healthy controls (dated 2014 in TCRdb). Regarding the research as a whole: CD4 counts rose modestly but significantly in most of the 16 patients after three months of therapy, yet stayed below normal ranges. Relative to controls, total CDR3 counts per chain did not differ significantly, and patients lacked overall T-cell lymphocytopenia. Viral load became undetectable in about 75% of the 16 patients by the second bleed and in all patients after a further year of therapy. CD8 counts did not change consistently during early therapy, while the CD4:CD8 ratio increased slightly. The study tested whether deep TCR repertoire sequencing of HIV patients' small blood samples could capture immune perturbation and reconstitution. The paper as a whole reports these results and caveats: In HIV-infected patients, the apparent post-therapy recovery of the Gini index was not replicated in size-matched repertoire data. MAIT cell alpha-chain CDR3s were found at high frequency in healthy controls but were severely depleted in HIV+ repertoires. HIV-associated CDR3s exhibited a significant reduction in frequency during therapy, whereas CMV-associated CDR3s exhibited no significant change, although the majority increased in frequency. Processing included only sixteen HIV-infected individuals, and this was regarded by the authors as a major limit on how widely the findings apply. Slight age and sex profile differences between the study cohorts did not explain the observed diversity differences. Unequal numbers of distinct sequences between patients and controls complicated comparisons, and size-matching overweighted rare events from HIV-infected data. Donor HLA types were not determined in the study. Significantly higher mean Gini indices were seen in HIV-infected repertoires than in controls, possibly reflecting oligoclonality. Eight alpha and eight beta V genes showed significantly different mean usage between HIV-infected patients and controls. Compared with untreated HIV+ repertoires, healthy control repertoires had roughly threefold more distinct CDR3s and higher Shannon diversity. Using whole blood restricted sequencing depth and prevented separating the dynamics of distinct T-cell subpopulations. Healthy controls shared more CDR3s between individuals than HIV+ patients, by Jaccard index and by count of highly shared sequences. The pairing of alpha and beta chains was not determined in the samples.

This clonotype was counted between two and nine times. Its antigen remains undetermined. No per-base quality is available; no much larger clone lies one base away. 500 to 600 ng RNA was reverse transcribed with SuperScript III using primers against the alpha and beta constant regions. Separate alpha and beta chain libraries were made by chain-specific third strand synthesis with multiplexing indices. To avoid primer bias, the protocol used one single primer pair to amplify every rearrangement within a chain, and the protocol also attached molecular barcodes to each cDNA molecule. The SP2 sequencing primer site and a random hexamer were carried on a 5' RACE adapter, to which purified cDNA was joined by T4 RNA Ligase 1. Second strand synthesis was performed with Phusion polymerase and primed from the SP2 site, and slow temperature ramps were applied to favor optimal annealing. Two random hexamer sequences, both added before amplification and joined together, made up the 12-nucleotide barcode of each molecule. An amplification PCR of approximately 25 cycles with P5s and P7 primers came after a short first PCR that had added P5 and P7 adapter elements plus a second index. Libraries received roughly 28 PCR cycles in total, were quantified on a Qubit, sized on a Bioanalyzer, and diluted to 3 to 4.5 nM. Sequencing of the normalized libraries was done on an Illumina MiSeq using 2 x 250 paired-end kits. Into 10 ul Tris-Cl, the reverse transcription reactions were eluted following cleanup on MinElute columns. Adapter ligations were incubated for less than 30 hours at 16 degrees C and subsequently purified with AMPure XP beads at a 1:1 ratio. In the original analysis: A modified Decombinator processed the demultiplexed FASTQ files and output V, J, insert and barcode information. Sequences sharing a barcode but differing from the dominant sequence were discarded as errors, and barcodes clustered at Levenshtein distance 3 were counted to estimate original cDNA molecules. For downstream analyses, the R packages ineq, vegan, igraph and RCytoscape were used, along with IMGT nomenclature and CDR3 definitions. V gene usage was calculated across distinct sequences, with every TCR tallied a single time to avoid skew from clonal expansion. Similarity networks connected unique CDR3 amino acid sequences within a donor whenever two sequences differed by a single Levenshtein edit. Published HIV-specific CDR3s (around 92 alpha, approximately 700 beta) and CMV-specific CDR3s (fewer than 14 alpha, around 250 beta) were assembled and queried against the repertoires. Lower sequence numbers were not the cause of the decreased diversity in patients, as random subsampling to size-matched repertoires showed. The raw public data were reprocessed by TCRdb itself: fastp quality trimming at Q25, MiXCR clonotype calling, in-frame beta chains only. Duplicate CDR3 protein sequences are folded into a single record with the most common DNA and genes. What appears here as the V and J calls and clone size reflects TCRdb's work, not the paper's. The sample includes 8,000 to 10,000 distinct CDR3 sequences, with over 8% observed a single time. The ten top clones hold roughly 30% of the sample.

Since whole blood was used without any cell fractionation, the repertoire reflected all peripheral T cells in unsorted form. For RNA extraction, a 2.5 ml sample of peripheral blood was drawn into Tempus tubes. HIV-infected adults not yet given antiretroviral therapy and scheduled to start treatment were recruited, and the first sixteen eligible patients underwent processing. Patients with febrile or AIDS-related illness, tumors, hepatitis B or C coinfection, immunomodulatory therapy, recent vaccination or treatment interruptions were excluded from enrollment. Residual genomic DNA was removed with the TURBO-DNase kit and globin mRNA was depleted with GLOBINclear. The study collected pretreatment blood from HIV-infected patients just before antiretroviral therapy was started. The germline ends are 13 bases apart after V is trimmed by 3 bases and J by 0 bases. In the germline V gene, CDR1 corresponds to MGHRA and CDR2 to YSYEKL. The CDR3 sequence holds 16 residues, the cysteine and phenylalanine included. The sequence is cut down to CDR3 DNA, 48 bases in frame from base 1.

Recombination joined TRBV4-1 with TRBJ2-3; possibly the D gene is TRBD2, per 6 matching bases. The sequence derives from an adult with HIV infection. The donor label of this sample is uncertain. Sequenced material: blood, taken before antiretroviral therapy. The sequence in DNA is TGCGCCAGCAGCCAGGTGGCGGGAAGAAGCACAGATACGCAGTATTTT. The translation is CASSQVAGRSTDTQYF.